The 9 T cell receptor beta chains below come from one sample, sequenced in a study of T-cell reconstitution after alpha-beta-depleted transplantation in children. A TCRbeta library incorporating unique molecular identifiers was prepared. TCRdb reprocessed the PCR reads via MiXCR and lists one record per CDR3 protein. Of 600,000 to 700,000 distinct CDR3 sequences in the sample, about 15% were seen once. The specimen was PBMCs from the stem cell graft donor, collected from the stem cell graft. These receptors were taken from a human donor who donated a stem cell graft to a child with acute myeloid leukemia.

The table lists this clonotype with many counts. In DNA form, the CDR3 reads TGTGCCAGCAGTACGAACCACGACGACACTCCGTACAATGAGCAGTTCTTC. Protein: CASSTNHDDTPYNEQFF. The chain couples TRBV6-5 to TRBJ2-1; unclear D gene. The CDR3 runs 17 residues. CDR1 and CDR2 from the germline V gene are MNHEY and SVGAGI. V lost 5 bases to trimming and J lost 4 bases, with 21 bases between them.

This clonotype was seen repeatedly, ten times or more. The chain employs TRBV20-1 and TRBJ2-1; the match to TRBD2 covers 9 bases. J gave up 2 bases and V 5 bases, and 1 base lay outside the gene matches. Per germline, CDR1 DFQATT and CDR2 SNEGSKA (reference sequence). The CDR3 is 13 amino acids. CDR3 DNA: TGCAGTGCTGGACTAGCGACCTACAATGAGCAGTTCTTC. Translating gives CSAGLATYNEQFF.

This clonotype was counted ten times or more. The chain employs TRBV20-1 and TRBJ2-7; TRBD2 matches 9 bases. The CDR3 covers 13 residues. The V and J ends lost 5 bases and 4 bases, in that order; junction bases with no gene match: 6. Germline V gives CDR1 DFQATT, CDR2 SNEGSKA (reference sequence). CDR3 DNA: TGCAGTGCTCCTCTAGCGGGGAAGTACGAGCAGTACTTC. This sequence encodes CSAPLAGKYEQYF.

This clonotype was seen at least ten times. V gene TRBV12-3 or TRBV12-4 combines with J gene TRBJ1-1; D is perhaps TRBD1 (6 bases). Trimming pared 5 bases from V and 5 bases from J, leaving 12 bases between. This CDR3 comprises 13 residues. This chain's CDR3 is CASSIGGRTEAFF. The DNA of the CDR3 is TGTGCCAGCAGTATAGGGGGACGGACTGAAGCTTTCTTT.

In regard to this clonotype: A much larger clone differs from this one at a single base, so this may be a read error. V and J are TRBV6-1 and TRBJ1-1; no firm D call. Germline V lookup: CDR1 MNHNS, CDR2 SASEGT. The CDR3 runs 14 residues. Trimming shortened V by 2 bases and J by 3 bases, and 10 bases separated the two germline ends. DNA for the CDR3: TGTGCCAGCAGTGAATCCGGACCGGACACTGAAGCTTTCTTT. Translated: CASSESGPDTEAFF.

The chain employs TRBV18 and TRBJ2-7, with D uncertain. CDR3 size: 16 residues. Germline-derived CDR1 and CDR2 are KGHSH and LQKENI. The V end lost 2 bases, the J end lost 3 bases, and 17 bases lay between the germline ends. The CDR3: CASSPVPPGNGYEQYF. The CDR3 DNA reads TGTGCCAGCTCACCAGTTCCCCCAGGTAATGGCTACGAGCAGTACTTC.

This clonotype was recorded at least ten times. The chain carries TRBV5-6 and TRBJ2-7, with D possibly TRBD1 on 5 matching bases. Trimming shortened V by 4 bases and J by 2 bases, and 7 bases separated the two germline ends. This CDR3 is 12 amino acids long. CDR1 is SGHDT and CDR2 is YYEEEE in the germline V gene. CDR3 DNA: TGTGCCAGCAGCACAGGACCCTACGAGCAGTACGTC. It specifies CASSTGPYEQYV.

This clonotype showed up many times. The rearrangement uses TRBV20-1 and TRBJ2-1; 12 bases are a match to TRBD2. Looked up from germline, CDR1 is DFQATT and CDR2 is SNEGSKA (reference sequence). The trim removed 0 bases at V and 4 bases at J, leaving 7 bases unmatched. This CDR3 has 17 amino acids. This chain's CDR3 is CSARDRTSGVGYNEQFF. CDR3 bases: TGCAGTGCTAGAGATCGGACTAGCGGGGTTGGGTACAATGAGCAGTTCTTC.

This clonotype was seen a few times. This chain uses TRBV5-1 with TRBJ2-3, with D tentatively TRBD1 or TRBD2 (6 bases each). CDR3 length: 15 residues. In germline, CDR1 is SGHRS, CDR2 YFSETQ. With 4 bases removed from V and 2 bases from J, the gap between germline ends came to 14 bases. The CDR3 is CASSPGAGLTDTQYF. Written as DNA, the CDR3 is TGCGCCAGCAGCCCGGGGGCAGGACTCACAGATACGCAGTATTTT.